The 29 T cell receptor beta chains given below trace back to one sample, sequenced in a study of molecular identifiers for immune sequencing clone quantification. TCRdb reprocessed the PCR reads via MiXCR and lists one record per CDR3 protein. The table has about 630,000 distinct CDR3 sequences, about 25% seen once. Sequencing used naive CD8+ T cells from blood, with Jurkat cell RNA spiked in. Subset reported: FACS-sorted CD8+CD4-CCR7+CD45RA+ naive T cells. All receptors derive from a human donor in good health. Some libraries in this study had Jurkat cell RNA spiked in.

This clonotype was picked up a small number of times. The chain couples TRBV13 to TRBJ1-1, with 9 positions matching TRBD1. V was pared by 3 bases and J by 1 base, with 3 bases of the junction left unmatched. The CDR3 is made up of 15 amino acids. Germline-derived CDR1 and CDR2 are PRHDT and FYEKMQ (reference sequence). The CDR3 DNA follows: TGTGCCAGCAGCTTGGAACAGGGGGCGAACACTGAAGCTTTCTTT. It specifies CASSLEQGANTEAFF.

This chain connects TRBV12-3 or TRBV12-4 to TRBJ2-7; 8 bases are shared with TRBD1. The CDR3 is 14 amino acids. The ends lost 5 bases at V and 7 bases at J; junction bases unmatched: 10. CDR3 DNA: TGTGCCAGCAGTGACAGGGGACGCTTATCGGAGCAGTACTTC. It is translated as CASSDRGRLSEQYF.

The sample holds a few counts of this clonotype. The V call is TRBV7-2, the J call TRBJ2-7; D gene uncertain. V was clipped by 1 base and J by 5 bases, with 18 bases between them. This CDR3 contains 16 residues. The germline CDR1 and CDR2 sequences are SGHTA and FQGNSA. As DNA, the CDR3 is TGTGCCAGCAGCTTAGTTAGCTACGCGGAGACTCACGAGCAGTACTTC. It encodes CASSLVSYAETHEQYF.

This clonotype was observed many times. This chain connects TRBV5-5 to TRBJ2-7, with D hard to call. The CDR3 totals 13 residues. Germline values: CDR1 SGHKS, CDR2 YYEKEE (reference sequence). The V end was cut by 1 base, the J end by 2 bases, with 7 bases between. The CDR3 sequence: CASSLYSAYEQYF. For the CDR3, the DNA is TGTGCCAGCAGCTTGTACAGTGCCTACGAGCAGTACTTC.

This clonotype was found a few times. CDR3 coding DNA: TGTGCCTGGAGTTTCCGTGAAGGAGATGGCTACACCTTC. Its translation: CAWSFREGDGYTF. The chain recombines TRBV30 with TRBJ1-2, with D unclear. V shed 2 bases and J shed 6 bases, with 13 bases lying between them. The CDR3 length is 13 residues. CDR1 is GTSNPN, CDR2 SVGIG, per germline (reference sequence).

The rearrangement links TRBV7-2 to TRBJ1-3, with D unresolved. The V gene lost 3 bases and the J gene lost 8 bases, with 5 bases spanning the gap. The CDR3 is 11 residues long. Germline assignment: CDR1 SGHTA and CDR2 FQGNSA. The CDR3 region has the DNA TGTGCCAGCAGCTTTGGCCACACCATATATTTT. Translation gives CASSFGHTIYF.

This clonotype was counted at least ten times. The rearrangement links TRBV2 to TRBJ2-5, with TRBD1 identical over 7 bases. Trimming took 3 bases from V and 12 from J; bases not matched to a gene: 7. Germline CDR1 SNHLY, CDR2 FYNNEI. The CDR3 sequence is 12 residues long. CDR3 region: CASSDPGQQKYF. The DNA for the CDR3 is TGTGCCAGCAGTGATCCGGGACAGCAAAAGTACTTC.

In its sample, this clonotype was seen once. A much larger clone differs from this one at a single base, so this may be a read error. The V and J genes are TRBV5-1 and TRBJ1-5; unclear D gene. The CDR3 consists of 14 residues. Germline V lookup: CDR1 SGHRS, CDR2 YFSETQ. CDR3 DNA sequence: TGCGCCAGCAGCTTCGAAGGGAGCAATCAGCCCCGGCATTTT. Protein product: CASSFEGSNQPRHF.

This clonotype was observed at least ten times. The chain employs TRBV5-4 and TRBJ1-2; TRBD1 might be the D (5 bases). The CDR3 runs 12 residues. V was clipped by 4 bases and J by 14 bases, with 18 bases between them. Germline V gene lookup returns CDR1 SGHNT and CDR2 YYREEE (reference sequence). CDR3 sequence reads: CASSTRQSEGTF. CDR3 DNA sequence: TGTGCCAGCAGCACGAGACAGTCCGAGGGTACCTTC.

This clonotype was recorded at least ten times. The gene calls are TRBV4-3 and TRBJ2-1, with 9 positions matching TRBD2. This CDR3 is 18 amino acids long. The germline CDR1 and CDR2 sequences are LGHNA and YSLEER. The ends lost 0 bases at V and 5 bases at J; junction bases unmatched: 11. The CDR3, as DNA: TGCGCCAGCAGCCAAGATCTTCCCGGGACTAGCTTACACAATGAGCAGTTCTTC. It encodes CASSQDLPGTSLHNEQFF.

This clonotype was detected many times. V usage is TRBV6-5 and J usage is TRBJ1-4; D is ambiguous. Trimming cost V 2 bases and J 8 bases, with 9 bases left between them. Germline CDR1 MNHEY, CDR2 SVGAGI. The CDR3 contains 13 residues. The CDR3 DNA is TGTGCCAGCAGTTACGTTGGGCAGGAAAAACTGTTTTTT. Translating it yields CASSYVGQEKLFF.

The chain combines TRBV2 with TRBJ2-3; 8 positions agree with TRBD2. The germline V gene has CDR1 SNHLY and CDR2 FYNNEI. V was pared by 1 base and J by 4 bases, with 4 bases of the junction left unmatched. The CDR3 is 15 residues long. The CDR3 protein is CASSEESGSADTQYF. In nucleotides, the CDR3 is TGTGCCAGCAGTGAAGAGAGCGGGAGCGCAGATACGCAGTATTTT.

This clonotype was counted a few times. CDR3 bases: TGTGCCAGCAGAATGTCAGACACCATTAATGAAAAACTGTTTTTT. As protein: CASRMSDTINEKLFF. The V gene is TRBV12-3 or TRBV12-4, the J gene TRBJ1-4, with D uncertain. The CDR3 loop spans 15 amino acids. Trimming shortened V by 6 bases and J by 4 bases, and 15 bases separated the two germline ends.

A single count supports this clonotype. The gene calls are TRBV27 and TRBJ2-7, with 11 bases that match TRBD2. The length of the CDR3 is 16 residues. Germline CDR1 is MNHEY and CDR2 is SMNVEV (reference sequence). V lost 0 bases and J lost 3; bases outside the gene matches: 4. The CDR3, as DNA: TGTGCCAGCAGTTTATCGAGACTAGCGGGATTCTACGAGCAGTACTTC. It is translated as CASSLSRLAGFYEQYF.

This clonotype was found many times. The chain combines TRBV6-5 with TRBJ2-7; D remains ambiguous. V dropped 2 bases and J dropped 3 bases, with 11 bases sitting between them. This CDR3 spans 14 amino acids. Germline V gene lookup returns CDR1 MNHEY and CDR2 SVGAGI. This chain's CDR3 is CASSYADRYYEQYF. The CDR3 nucleotides are TGTGCCAGCAGTTACGCCGACCGGTACTACGAGCAGTACTTC.

The V gene is TRBV27, the J gene TRBJ2-7; 14 bases fit TRBD2. The V segment lost 6 bases and the J segment 2 bases; nucleotides outside the gene matches: 9. Per the germline V gene, CDR1 is MNHEY and CDR2 is SMNVEV (reference sequence). The CDR3 covers 17 residues. CDR3 in DNA: TGTGCCAGCAGAATGGGACTAGCGGGAGTTGGGGCCTACGAGCAGTACTTC. It yields the protein CASRMGLAGVGAYEQYF.

This clonotype appeared many times. The gene calls are TRBV7-2 and TRBJ2-3, with 7 bases fitting TRBD2. The V and J ends lost 5 bases and 2 bases, in that order; junction bases with no gene match: 10. From germline, CDR1 is SGHTA and CDR2 FQGNSA. The CDR3 contains 16 residues. The CDR3 coding sequence is TGTGCCAGCAGCCCCCTTTTAGCGGGTCTCACAGATACGCAGTATTTT. This translates into CASSPLLAGLTDTQYF.

The V call is TRBV14, the J call TRBJ2-7; 7 nucleotides agree with TRBD1. With V trimmed by 2 bases and J by 6 bases, 10 bases remained unmatched. Germline CDR1 SGHDN, CDR2 FVKESK. The CDR3 is 15 residues long. CDR3 DNA sequence: TGTGCCAGCAGCCAACTTACGACAGGGACCTGCGAGCAGTACTTC. Amino acid sequence: CASSQLTTGTCEQYF. Combining the CDR3 with reference TRBV14 and TRBJ2-7 gives the whole variable domain EAGVTQFPSHSVIEKGQTVTLRCDPISGHDNLYWYRRVMGKEIKFLLHFVKESKQDESGMPNNRFLAERTGGTYSTLKVQPAELEDSGVYFCASSQLTTGTCEQYFGPGTRLTVT.

This clonotype was seen only a few times. The V call is TRBV4-3, the J call TRBJ2-7; 7 nucleotides line up with TRBD2. The junction had 9 bases not matched to a gene; V was cut back by 0 bases and J by 4 bases. The CDR3 spans 16 residues. Germline loops: CDR1 LGHNA, CDR2 YSLEER. The CDR3 loop is CASSQDQGASGYEQYF. The CDR3 nucleotides are TGCGCCAGCAGCCAAGATCAAGGTGCTAGCGGATACGAGCAGTACTTC.

Concerning this clonotype itself: A read error is possible here, since a much larger clone lies one base away. Given the absence of the conserved phenylalanine or tryptophan at the CDR3 end, a read error is likely. The V call is TRBV4-3, the J call TRBJ2-7, with a tentative D call TRBD2 (7 bases). This CDR3 is built from 14 residues. CDR1 and CDR2 (germline): LGHNA, YSLEER. The V gene lost 4 bases and the J gene lost 6 bases, with 16 bases spanning the gap. The CDR3 DNA is TGCGCCAGCAGCCCCGACACGGGGGGCTTCGAGCAGTACTCC. This encodes CASSPDTGGFEQYS.

The rearrangement links TRBV24-1 to TRBJ2-1, with D unclear. Germline CDR1 and CDR2: KGHDR and SFDVKD. The CDR3 length is 12 residues. The V and J ends lost 5 bases and 8 bases respectively, with 9 bases between them. The CDR3, as DNA: TGTGCCACCAGTGGTACGACTGATGAGCAGTTCTTC. Translated, it gives CATSGTTDEQFF.

About this clonotype: A much larger clone lies one base from this, so it may be a read error. The chain uses TRBV12-3 or TRBV12-4 and TRBJ1-1, with D possibly TRBD1 on 6 matching bases. Trimming stripped 8 bases from V and 0 bases from J, with 16 bases between. This CDR3 region has 15 residues. The CDR3 here is CASGQSGTMNTEAFF. The DNA of the CDR3 is TGTGCCAGCGGCCAAAGCGGGACAATGAACACTGAAGCTTTCTTT.

This clonotype was detected a few times. No conserved phenylalanine or tryptophan ends this CDR3, so it is likely a read error. The chain recombines TRBV15 with TRBJ2-5; no clear D gene. Trimming pared 0 bases from V and 5 bases from J, leaving 10 bases between. Germline CDR1 and CDR2: LNHNV and YYDKDF (reference sequence). This CDR3 region has 14 residues. In nucleotides, the CDR3 is TGTGCCACCAGCAGAGATTTGAGCGCGGAGACCCAGTACTGC. As protein: CATSRDLSAETQYC.

This clonotype was counted many times. V is TRBV29-1 and J is TRBJ1-4; D is ambiguous. The germline V and J ends were trimmed by 5 bases and 8 bases, with 18 bases remaining between them. CDR1 and CDR2 from the germline V gene are SQVTM and ANQGSEA. The CDR3 runs 14 residues. The CDR3 sequence: CSVPSGQFGEKLFF. The CDR3 coding sequence is TGCAGCGTTCCAAGCGGGCAGTTTGGAGAAAAACTGTTTTTT. Supplemented by reference TRBV29-1 and TRBJ1-4, the full variable domain reads SAVISQKPSRDICQRGTSLTIQCQVDSQVTMMFWYRQQPGQSLTLIATANQGSEATYESGFVIDKFPISRPNLTFSTLTVSNMSPEDSSIYLCSVPSGQFGEKLFFGSGTQLSVL.

V gene TRBV12-3 or TRBV12-4 combines with J gene TRBJ1-1, with 7 bases fitting TRBD1. This CDR3 has 14 residues. V gave up 5 bases and J gave up 3 bases; unmatched junction bases: 6. The CDR3 loop is CASSIPQGDTEAFF. The CDR3 coding sequence is TGTGCCAGCAGTATACCGCAGGGGGACACTGAAGCTTTCTTT.

This clonotype was picked up many times. This chain joins TRBV30 and TRBJ2-3, with D perhaps matching TRBD2 (5 bases). The V end lost 1 base, the J end lost 2 bases, and 10 bases lay between the germline ends. The CDR3 loop spans 14 amino acids. Per the germline V gene, CDR1 is GTSNPN and CDR2 is SVGIG (reference sequence). CDR3 sequence: CAWSAAGPTDTQYF. The CDR3 DNA follows: TGTGCCTGGAGTGCCGCGGGCCCCACAGATACGCAGTATTTT.

The CDR3 nucleotides read TGCAGTGGGGGGCACGGACATGAGAATGAGCAGTTCTTC. As protein: CSGGHGHENEQFF. J is TRBJ2-1 and V is TRBV20-1; TRBD1 is a possible D gene (6 bases). The CDR3 runs to 13 residues. V was shortened by 7 bases and J by 7 bases, with 17 bases between the two germline ends. CDR1 DFQATT and CDR2 SNEGSKA come from the germline V gene (reference sequence).

Points on this clonotype: A read error is possible here, since a much larger clone lies one base away. The conserved phenylalanine or tryptophan is not found at the CDR3 terminus, so this likely reflects a read error. The chain has TRBV7-9 and TRBJ1-2; no clear D gene. This CDR3 is built from 13 residues. Germline V gene lookup returns CDR1 SEHNR and CDR2 FQNEAQ (reference sequence). The V gene lost 3 bases and the J gene lost 4 bases, with 9 bases spanning the gap. The CDR3 DNA is TGTGCCAGCAGCTTCGAGGGAGGCTATGGCTACACCCTC. It codes for CASSFEGGYGYTL.

With regard to this clonotype: A junction end diverges from the germline sequence, so it may reflect a read error. The gene calls are TRBV30 and TRBJ2-1, with TRBD2 matching 9 bases. Germline V CDR1 and CDR2: GTSNPN, SVGIG (reference sequence). This CDR3 has 13 residues. The CDR3 DNA sequence: TGTGCCTGGGGACTAGCGCAGATCAATGAGCAGCTCTTC. Translated, it gives CAWGLAQINEQLF.